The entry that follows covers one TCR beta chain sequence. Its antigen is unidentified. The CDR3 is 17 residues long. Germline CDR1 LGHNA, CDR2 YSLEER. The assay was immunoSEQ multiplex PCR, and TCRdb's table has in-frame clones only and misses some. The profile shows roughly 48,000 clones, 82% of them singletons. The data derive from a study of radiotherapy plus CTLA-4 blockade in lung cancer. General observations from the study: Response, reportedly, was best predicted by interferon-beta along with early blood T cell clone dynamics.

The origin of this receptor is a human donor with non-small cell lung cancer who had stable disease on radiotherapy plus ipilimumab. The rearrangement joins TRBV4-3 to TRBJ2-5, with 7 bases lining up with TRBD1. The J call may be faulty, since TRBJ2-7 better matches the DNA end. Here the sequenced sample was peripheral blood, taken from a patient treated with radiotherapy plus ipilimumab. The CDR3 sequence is CASSQETGAGSSYEQYF. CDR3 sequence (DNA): TGCGCCAGCAGCCAAGAAACAGGGGCAGGGTCGTCCTACGAGCAGTACTTC.